These 27 T cell receptor beta chains came from one sample sequenced in a study of long-term antiretroviral therapy in people with HIV. Samples were assayed with immunoSEQ v3.0 at survey level. The table came from immunoSEQ multiplex PCR; TCRdb's copy has only in-frame clones and leaves some out. The sample comprises just over 15,000 clones, 70% to 85% of which are singletons, and around 16% rests with the top ten. Sample: unsorted PBMCs, taken just before starting antiretroviral therapy. These receptors originate from a man aged 40-49 years with HIV.

V usage is TRBV19 and J usage is TRBJ2-1; 8 nucleotides match TRBD2. V was clipped by 5 bases and J by 4 bases; unmatched bases: 7. This CDR3 has 15 residues. Germline assignment: CDR1 LNHDA and CDR2 SQIVND (reference sequence). This CDR3 is CASSSGTSAYNEQFF. CDR3 DNA: TGTGCCAGTAGTTCCGGGACTAGTGCGTACAATGAGCAGTTCTTC.

This rearrangement joins TRBV27 to TRBJ2-3; D call uncertain. The germline V and J ends were trimmed by 4 bases and 1 base, with 12 bases remaining between them. Germline CDR1 and CDR2: MNHEY and SMNVEV (reference sequence). The length of the CDR3 is 15 residues. The CDR3 spells CASSYTPGGTDTQYF. CDR3 bases: TGTGCCAGCAGTTACACCCCCGGCGGCACAGATACGCAGTATTTT.

This clone has a single count. Additional DNA sequences in this sample encode the identical CDR3. The chain has TRBV19 and TRBJ2-1, with TRBD2 identical over 8 bases. With 2 bases clipped from V and 0 bases from J, the junction kept 0 bases outside the gene matches. Germline lookup yields CDR1 LNHDA and CDR2 SQIVND (reference sequence). The CDR3 loop spans 15 amino acids. The CDR3 bases are TGTGCCAGTAGTATAAGCGGGAGCTCCTACAATGAGCAGTTCTTC. Protein: CASSISGSSYNEQFF.

The rearrangement uses TRBV19 and TRBJ2-3; TRBD1 agrees at 8 bases. V lost 9 bases and J lost 4; bases outside the gene matches: 6. Per germline, CDR1 LNHDA and CDR2 SQIVND (reference sequence). The length of the CDR3 is 13 residues. The CDR3, as DNA: TGTGCCAGCCGAGGACAGGGCTCAGATACGCAGTATTTT. Residues: CASRGQGSDTQYF.

The rearrangement links TRBV10-2 to TRBJ2-7; D call uncertain. The CDR3 has 15 residues. Trimming left V 3 bases short and J 3 bases short, with 15 bases between. Germline CDR1 is WSHSY and CDR2 is SAAADI. CDR3: CASSEIASPHYEQYF. In DNA form, the CDR3 reads TGCGCCAGCAGTGAAATAGCTTCTCCTCACTACGAGCAGTACTTC.

This sequence joins TRBV6-1 and TRBJ2-7; 10 bases match TRBD1. Trimming at V came to 2 bases and at J to 3 bases, leaving 1 base not matched to a gene. CDR1 is MNHNS and CDR2 is SASEGT in the germline V gene. CDR3 length equals 14 residues. The CDR3 region is CASSEWTGGYEQYF. CDR3 sequence (DNA): TGTGCCAGCAGTGAATGGACAGGGGGCTACGAGCAGTACTTC.

This sequence joins TRBV7-8 and TRBJ2-1, with D hard to call. In germline, CDR1 is SGHVS, CDR2 FQNEAQ. The CDR3 runs to 15 residues. The V and J ends lost 10 bases and 2 bases respectively, with 18 bases between them. The CDR3 is CATSDPSSAYNEQFF. In DNA, the CDR3 is TGTGCCACTTCGGATCCGAGTTCCGCCTACAATGAGCAGTTCTTC.

A few counts support this clone. J is TRBJ1-2 and V is TRBV7-3; 8 bases align to TRBD1. The CDR3 has 13 residues. V was pared by 3 bases and J by 10 bases, with 7 bases of the junction left unmatched. CDR1 SGHTA and CDR2 FQGTGA come from the germline V gene. The CDR3 nucleotides read TGTGCCAGCAGCTTGACGGACAGGGACGACTACACCTTC. This codes for CASSLTDRDDYTF.

Only one count was recorded for this clone. A single base is all that separates this from a far larger clone, so a read error is likely. This sequence joins TRBV4-2 and TRBJ1-5; D gene unclear. The CDR3 extends over 13 amino acids. The V gene's germline CDR1 is LGHNA and CDR2 YNFKEQ. The ends were cut back, 0 bases at V and 6 bases at J, with 6 bases in the middle. The CDR3 DNA sequence: TGTGCCAGCAGCCAAGATGTGGGTCAGCCCCAGCATTTT. As protein: CASSQDVGQPQHF.

The genes are TRBV7-8 and TRBJ1-5; no definite D call. This CDR3 has 15 amino acids. Germline V gene lookup returns CDR1 SGHVS and CDR2 FQNEAQ. Trimming shortened V by 1 base and J by 0 bases, and 7 bases separated the two germline ends. The CDR3 DNA sequence: TGTGCCAGCAGCTTAGGTCAGTCTAGCAATCAGCCCCAGCATTTT. Translated: CASSLGQSSNQPQHF.

About this clone itself: A much larger clone sits a single nucleotide away, making a read error possible. This same CDR3 is encoded by further DNA sequences in the sample. The CDR3: CASSFIATNEKLFF. The CDR3 DNA sequence: TGTGCCAGCAGCTTTATTGCAACTAATGAAAAACTGTTTTTT. The chain uses TRBV5-6 and TRBJ1-4; D unclear. Trimming took off 2 bases at V and 0 bases at J, with 5 bases between the two ends. Per germline, CDR1 SGHDT and CDR2 YYEEEE. CDR3 length equals 14 residues.

This chain links TRBV7-6 with TRBJ1-2; D perhaps matches TRBD1 (5 bases). V lost 1 base, J lost 5 bases, and 11 bases lay in between. CDR1 and CDR2 from the germline V gene are SGHVS and FNYEAQ. CDR3 length: 14 residues. The DNA of the CDR3 is TGTGCCAGCAGCTTAGGCCCGGGGCCATATGGCTACACCTTC. Protein: CASSLGPGPYGYTF.

This rearrangement joins TRBV9 to TRBJ2-2; 7 positions agree with TRBD1. CDR1 is SGDLS and CDR2 is YYNGEE in the germline V gene. Trimming at V came to 1 base and at J to 4 bases, leaving 1 base not matched to a gene. The CDR3 extends over 14 amino acids. The CDR3: CASSVRGLTGELFF. DNA of the CDR3: TGTGCCAGCAGCGTAAGGGGGCTCACCGGGGAGCTGTTTTTT.

This rearrangement joins TRBV10-1 to TRBJ1-5; D gene ambiguous. V was cut by 10 bases and J by 4 bases, with 11 bases left in between. Germline lookup yields CDR1 WNHNN and CDR2 SYGVQD (reference sequence). The CDR3 covers 12 residues. The CDR3 region is CANIRSNQPQHF. The CDR3 coding sequence is TGCGCCAACATTCGTTCTAATCAGCCCCAGCATTTT.

The gene calls are TRBV2 and TRBJ1-6; TRBD1 matches 10 bases. This CDR3 comprises 15 residues. The J segment lost 7 bases and the V segment lost 6 bases, leaving 6 bases of the junction unmatched. Looked up from germline, CDR1 is SNHLY and CDR2 is FYNNEI. CDR3: CASRATGGYNSPLHF. Written as DNA, the CDR3 is TGTGCCAGCAGAGCGACAGGGGGCTACAATTCACCCCTCCACTTT.

This chain uses TRBV9 with TRBJ2-2, with 9 bases fitting TRBD1. CDR1 SGDLS and CDR2 YYNGEE come from the germline V gene. This CDR3 has 15 residues. V was clipped by 1 base and J by 6 bases; unmatched bases: 4. The CDR3 loop reads CASSVMTGGSGELFF. CDR3 coding DNA: TGTGCCAGCAGCGTAATGACAGGGGGATCCGGGGAGCTGTTTTTT.

The chain links TRBV7-2 to TRBJ2-7, with 14 positions matching TRBD2. CDR1 and CDR2 (germline): SGHTA, FQGNSA. This CDR3 spans 15 amino acids. The V segment lost 3 bases and the J segment 5 bases; nucleotides outside the gene matches: 3. The CDR3, as DNA: TGTGCCAGCAGCTTCGGGACTAGCGGGAGAGACGAGCAGTACTTC. This gives the protein CASSFGTSGRDEQYF.

The chain employs TRBV11-3 and TRBJ2-7; D gene uncertain. The V and J ends lost 1 base and 0 bases respectively, with 10 bases between them. CDR3 length: 15 amino acids. Germline values: CDR1 SGHNT, CDR2 YENEEA. The CDR3, as DNA: TGTGCCAGCAGCTTAGGTCCTGAAAGCTCCTACGAGCAGTACTTC. It yields the protein CASSLGPESSYEQYF.

The chain combines TRBV29-1 with TRBJ1-1; D is unresolved. The V end lost 5 bases, the J end lost 4 bases, and 14 bases lay between the germline ends. Germline assignment: CDR1 SQVTM and CDR2 ANQGSEA. The CDR3 has 13 amino acids. The CDR3 DNA is TGCAGCGTTCGAAACGCTTTGGGCACTGAAGCTTTCTTT. Its protein is CSVRNALGTEAFF.

The rearrangement links TRBV7-2 to TRBJ2-1; 7 bases agree with TRBD1. The CDR3 runs 17 residues. In germline, CDR1 is SGHTA, CDR2 FQGNSA. J was trimmed by 2 bases and V by 5 bases; bases with no gene match: 12. CDR3 sequence: CASSPTGAISPYNEQFF. The CDR3, as DNA: TGTGCCAGCAGCCCTACAGGGGCGATTTCCCCCTACAATGAGCAGTTCTTC.

The V call is TRBV19, the J call TRBJ1-1; D remains ambiguous. CDR3 length: 14 residues. Germline assignment: CDR1 LNHDA and CDR2 SQIVND (reference sequence). The V end was cut by 5 bases, the J end by 5 bases, with 15 bases between. CDR3 sequence reads: CASSPWLRDTEAFF. In DNA form, the CDR3 reads TGTGCCAGTAGTCCGTGGTTAAGGGATACTGAAGCTTTCTTT. The full variable domain, its missing parts supplied by reference TRBV19 and TRBJ1-1, is DGGITQSPKYLFRKEGQNVTLSCEQNLNHDAMYWYRQDPGQGLRLIYYSQIVNDFQKGDIAEGYSVSREKKESFPLTVTSAQKNPTAFYLCASSPWLRDTEAFFGQGTRLTVV.

The CDR3 DNA is TGTGCCAGCTCACTCCGGGACAGGGCCGCCTCGAACACCGGGGAGCTGTTTTTT. Its protein product is CASSLRDRAASNTGELFF. The rearrangement joins TRBV18 to TRBJ2-2; TRBD1 agrees at 9 bases. Trimming cost V 4 bases and J 0 bases; bases outside gene matches: 9. Germline V gene sequence: CDR1 KGHSH, CDR2 LQKENI. The CDR3 extends over 18 amino acids.

This clone has only a few counts. The rearrangement joins TRBV9 to TRBJ2-5, with D possibly TRBD2 on 8 matching bases. V lost 4 bases, J lost 5 bases, and 18 bases lay in between. Germline CDR1 and CDR2: SGDLS and YYNGEE. This CDR3 contains 15 residues. The chain's CDR3 is CASSWTGGGGETQYF. The DNA of the CDR3 is TGTGCCAGCAGCTGGACAGGTGGCGGGGGGGAGACCCAGTACTTC. The whole variable domain, filled in from reference TRBV9 and TRBJ2-5, reads DSGVTQTPKHLITATGQRVTLRCSPRSGDLSVYWYQQSLDQGLQFLIQYYNGEERAKGNILERFSAQQFPDLHSELNLSSLELGDSALYFCASSWTGGGGETQYFGPGTRLLVL.

The V call is TRBV6-5, the J call TRBJ2-3; D perhaps matches TRBD1 (6 bases). The CDR3 is 15 residues long. V gave up 8 bases and J gave up 2 bases, with 17 bases separating them. Germline V gene data show CDR1 as MNHEY and CDR2 as SVGAGI. In DNA form, the CDR3 reads TGTGCCAGCCGGTGGGGGCGAAACCCCACAGATACGCAGTATTTT. It is translated as CASRWGRNPTDTQYF.

In its sample, this clone was seen once. V is TRBV5-1 and J is TRBJ2-7; D remains ambiguous. V was shortened by 0 bases and J by 5 bases, with 12 bases between the two germline ends. The CDR3 is 14 residues long. The germline V gene has CDR1 SGHRS and CDR2 YFSETQ. CDR3 nucleotides: TGCGCCAGCAGCTTGGCCGGACCTCCCCACGAGCAGTACTTC. It encodes CASSLAGPPHEQYF.

The chain employs TRBV5-1 and TRBJ1-1, with 7 bases fitting TRBD1. The J segment lost 3 bases and the V segment lost 1 base, leaving 0 bases of the junction unmatched. CDR1 SGHRS and CDR2 YFSETQ come from the germline V gene. The CDR3 extends over 13 amino acids. This CDR3 reads CASSLQGDTEAFF. CDR3 bases: TGCGCCAGCAGCTTGCAGGGGGACACTGAAGCTTTCTTT.

The chain carries TRBV30 and TRBJ1-5, with 7 bases identical to TRBD1. V lost 0 bases and J lost 4; bases outside the gene matches: 6. This CDR3 comprises 15 residues. In germline, CDR1 is GTSNPN, CDR2 SVGIG (reference sequence). CDR3 sequence (DNA): TGTGCCTGGAGTGTAGGGGGGACAGCTAATCAGCCCCAGCATTTT. This translates into CAWSVGGTANQPQHF.